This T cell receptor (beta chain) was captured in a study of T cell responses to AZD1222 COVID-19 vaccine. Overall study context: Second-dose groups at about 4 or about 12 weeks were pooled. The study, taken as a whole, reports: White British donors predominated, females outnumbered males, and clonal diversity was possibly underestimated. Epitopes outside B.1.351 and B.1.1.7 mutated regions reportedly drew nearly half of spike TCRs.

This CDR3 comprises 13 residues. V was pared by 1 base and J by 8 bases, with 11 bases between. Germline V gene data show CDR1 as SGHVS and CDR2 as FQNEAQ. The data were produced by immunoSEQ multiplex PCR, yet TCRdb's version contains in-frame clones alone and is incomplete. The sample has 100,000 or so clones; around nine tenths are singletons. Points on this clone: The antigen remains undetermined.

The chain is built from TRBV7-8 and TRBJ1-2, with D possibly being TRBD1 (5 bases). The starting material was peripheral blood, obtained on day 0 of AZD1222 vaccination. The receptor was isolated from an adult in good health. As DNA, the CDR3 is TGTGCCAGCAGCTTAGATAAGAACAGGGGCTACACCTTC. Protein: CASSLDKNRGYTF. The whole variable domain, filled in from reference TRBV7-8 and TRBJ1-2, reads GAGVSQSPRYKVAKRGQDVALRCDPISGHVSLFWYQQALGQGPEFLTYFQNEAQLDKSGLPSDRFFAERPEGSVSTLKIQRTQQEDSAVYLCASSLDKNRGYTFGSGTRLTVV.